The subject of this entry is one TCR beta chain. The antigen is undetermined. The record originates from a study of cytomegalovirus exposure and HLA in healthy donors. Some clones are missing from TCRdb's copy, which holds only in-frame ones; the method was immunoSEQ multiplex PCR. The sample contains 150,000 or so clones, about 90% of which appear only once. Points from the study as a whole: Specific recognition of CMV antigens was confirmed in vitro for a few chains (all CMV-associated). Reported performance of the classifier showed diagnosis of cytomegalovirus status with high specificity and sensitivity.

The germline V and J ends were trimmed by 4 bases and 0 bases, with 13 bases remaining between them. The CDR3 is made up of 15 amino acids. Germline V lookup: CDR1 ENHRY, CDR2 SYGVKD. Sample: PBMCs. The TCR comes from a woman aged 25 to 39 in good health and CMV-seropositive. The chain carries TRBV10-3 and TRBJ2-7; maybe TRBD2 (6 bases). CDR3 coding DNA: TGTGCCATCAGTGCGGTCGGGGGTAGCTCCTACGAGCAGTACTTC. It specifies CAISAVGGSSYEQYF.